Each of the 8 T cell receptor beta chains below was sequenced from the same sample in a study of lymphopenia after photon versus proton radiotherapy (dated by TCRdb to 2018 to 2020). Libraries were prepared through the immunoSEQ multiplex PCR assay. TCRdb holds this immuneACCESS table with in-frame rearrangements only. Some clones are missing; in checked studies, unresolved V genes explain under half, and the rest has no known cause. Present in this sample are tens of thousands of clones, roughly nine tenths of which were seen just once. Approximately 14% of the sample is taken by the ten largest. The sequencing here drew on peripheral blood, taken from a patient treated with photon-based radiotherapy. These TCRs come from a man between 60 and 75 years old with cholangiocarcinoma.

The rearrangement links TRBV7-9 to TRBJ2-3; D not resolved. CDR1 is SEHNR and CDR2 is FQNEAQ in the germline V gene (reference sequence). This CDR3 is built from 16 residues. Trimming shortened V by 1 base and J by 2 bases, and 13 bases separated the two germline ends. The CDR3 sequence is CASSLVGSPPTDTQYF. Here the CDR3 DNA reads TGTGCCAGCAGCTTAGTGGGTTCACCCCCCACAGATACGCAGTATTTT.

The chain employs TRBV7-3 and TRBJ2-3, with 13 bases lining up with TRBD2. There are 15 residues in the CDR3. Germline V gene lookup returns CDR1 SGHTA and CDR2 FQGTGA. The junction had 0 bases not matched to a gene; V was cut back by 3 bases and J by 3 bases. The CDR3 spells CASSLGLAGTDTQYF. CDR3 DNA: TGTGCCAGCAGCTTGGGACTAGCGGGGACAGATACGCAGTATTTT. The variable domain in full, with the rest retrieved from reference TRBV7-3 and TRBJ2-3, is GAGVSQTPSNKVTEKGKYVELRCDPISGHTALYWYRQSLGQGPEFLIYFQGTGAADDSGLPNDRFFAVRPEGSVSTLKIQRTERGDSAVYLCASSLGLAGTDTQYFGPGTRLTVL.

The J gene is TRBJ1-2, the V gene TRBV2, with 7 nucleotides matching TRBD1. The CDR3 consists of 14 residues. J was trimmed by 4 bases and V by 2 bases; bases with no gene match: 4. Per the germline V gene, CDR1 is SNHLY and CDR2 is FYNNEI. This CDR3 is CASSENRGPYGYTF. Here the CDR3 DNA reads TGTGCCAGCAGTGAAAACAGGGGACCCTATGGCTACACCTTC. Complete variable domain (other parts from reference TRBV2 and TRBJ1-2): EPEVTQTPSHQVTQMGQEVILRCVPISNHLYFYWYRQILGQKVEFLVSFYNNEISEKSEIFDDQFSVERPDGSNFTLKIRSTKLEDSAMYFCASSENRGPYGYTFGSGTRLTVV.

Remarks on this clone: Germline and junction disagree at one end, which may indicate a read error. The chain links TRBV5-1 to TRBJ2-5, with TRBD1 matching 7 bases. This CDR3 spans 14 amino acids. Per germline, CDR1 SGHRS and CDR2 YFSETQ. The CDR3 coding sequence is TGCGCCAGTAGCTCAACAGGGGTGCAAGAGACCCAGTACTTC. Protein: CASSSTGVQETQYF. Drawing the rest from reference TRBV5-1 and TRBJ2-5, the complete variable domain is KAGVTQTPRYLIKTRGQQVTLSCSPISGHRSVSWYQQTPGQGLQFLFEYFSETQRNKGNFPGRFSGRQFSNSRSEMNVSTLELGDSALYLCASSSTGVQETQYFGPGTRLLVL.

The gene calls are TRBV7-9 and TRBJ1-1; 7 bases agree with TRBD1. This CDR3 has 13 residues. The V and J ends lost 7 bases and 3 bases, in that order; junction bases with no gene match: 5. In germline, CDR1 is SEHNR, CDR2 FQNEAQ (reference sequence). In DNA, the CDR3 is TGTGCCAGCACCAATCAGGGGGACACTGAAGCTTTCTTT. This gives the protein CASTNQGDTEAFF.

CDR3 sequence (DNA): TGTGCCAGCTCACCACTCTACAGGGAAATATCTGGGGCCAACGTCCTGACTTTC. Translating gives CASSPLYREISGANVLTF. This chain connects TRBV18 to TRBJ2-6; perhaps TRBD1 as D (6 bases). Trimming left V 1 base short and J 1 base short, with 14 bases between. The CDR3 sequence is 18 residues long. CDR1 and CDR2 (germline): KGHSH, LQKENI.

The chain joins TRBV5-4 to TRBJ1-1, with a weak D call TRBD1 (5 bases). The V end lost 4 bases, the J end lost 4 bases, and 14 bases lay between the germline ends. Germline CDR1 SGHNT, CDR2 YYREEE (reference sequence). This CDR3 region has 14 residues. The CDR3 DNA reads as TGTGCCAGCAGCCGGGACCTATGGGGCACTGAAGCTTTCTTT. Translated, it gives CASSRDLWGTEAFF.

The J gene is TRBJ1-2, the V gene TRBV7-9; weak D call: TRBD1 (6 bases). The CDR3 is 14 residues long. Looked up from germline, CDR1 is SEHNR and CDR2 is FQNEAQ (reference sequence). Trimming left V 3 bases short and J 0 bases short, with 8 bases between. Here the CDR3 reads CASSFDRTNYGYTF. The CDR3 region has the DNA TGTGCCAGCAGCTTTGACAGGACTAACTATGGCTACACCTTC.